This T cell receptor beta chain was sequenced for a study of T cell changes during pregnancy in multiple sclerosis. Germline V gene data show CDR1 as MNHNY and CDR2 as SVGAGI (reference sequence). The CDR3 sequence is 14 residues long. V was trimmed by 0 bases and J by 6 bases, leaving 11 bases between them. Generated by immunoSEQ multiplex PCR, the TCRdb table keeps only in-frame clones and is missing some. The table has around 50,000 clones, about 94% seen once. This clone was seen a single time. The chain carries TRBV6-6 and TRBJ1-1, with TRBD1 as a possible D gene (5 bases). The clonotype originates from a female donor with multiple sclerosis, enrolled in a pregnancy study. This sample comprised CD8+ T cells from peripheral blood mononuclear cells, obtained in the first trimester of pregnancy. CDR3 coding DNA: TGTGCCAGCAGTTACTCCCCTCAGGGTTCTGAAGCTTTCTTT. This gives the protein CASSYSPQGSEAFF.